This T cell receptor beta chain was found in a study of T cells in tuberculosis. The table came from immunoSEQ multiplex PCR; TCRdb's copy has only in-frame clones and leaves some out. Found here are about 25,000 clones, around 90% of them singletons; the top ten hold roughly 15%. V shed 4 bases and J shed 0 bases, with 10 bases lying between them. CDR3 length equals 15 residues. CDR1 is MGHDK, CDR2 SYGVNS, per germline. General observations from the study: Active tuberculosis cases were adults; controls were adolescents.

Remarks on this clone: Its matching antigen is unknown.

The material sequenced was PBMCs. J is TRBJ2-4 and V is TRBV25-1, with a possible D match to TRBD1 (5 bases). The sequence came from a donor between 10 and 35 years old with latent tuberculosis or without tuberculosis infection. Some clones in this sample may be carry-over from other donors' samples. The CDR3 bases are TGTGCCAGCAGTGCCCCAGGGTTAGCCAAAAACATTCAGTACTTC. Translating it yields CASSAPGLAKNIQYF.